Following are 18 T cell receptor beta chains from one sample sequenced in a study of blood T cell repertoires in COVID-19 (TCRdb year 2020). The method behind the library was the immunoSEQ multiplex PCR assay. TCRdb took over this immuneACCESS table, retaining in-frame rearrangements with V and J assigned. Such tables are incomplete; in checked studies, under half of the missing clones stem from an unresolved V gene, and the remainder is unexplained. This sample lists about 240,000 clones; around 85% were detected once. Roughly 3% of the sample lies in the top ten. The sequenced material came from peripheral blood. These receptor sequences come from a woman in her twenties or thirties who had recovered from COVID-19.

This sequence joins TRBV7-9 and TRBJ1-4, with 7 bases fitting TRBD1. V dropped 3 bases and J dropped 7; count of bases not matched to a gene: 11. Germline V gene lookup returns CDR1 SEHNR and CDR2 FQNEAQ (reference sequence). This CDR3 is 16 amino acids long. The CDR3 sequence: CASSLGVNRGTEKLFF. The CDR3 DNA reads as TGTGCCAGCAGCTTGGGGGTAAACAGGGGAACTGAAAAACTGTTTTTT.

This clone turned up a few times. The rearrangement uses TRBV5-4 and TRBJ1-2, with D possibly being TRBD1 (5 bases). This CDR3 comprises 14 residues. The V gene's germline CDR1 is SGHNT and CDR2 YYREEE (reference sequence). Trimming removed 4 bases from V and 4 bases from J, with 14 bases in between. The CDR3 loop is CASSLSWGGYGYTF. Here the CDR3 DNA reads TGTGCCAGCAGCCTATCATGGGGGGGCTATGGCTACACCTTC. Supplemented by reference TRBV5-4 and TRBJ1-2, the full variable domain reads ETGVTQSPTHLIKTRGQQVTLRCSSQSGHNTVSWYQQALGQGPQFIFQYYREEENGRGNFPPRFSGLQFPNYSSELNVNALELDDSALYLCASSLSWGGYGYTFGSGTRLTVV.

This clone was picked up one time. The J gene is TRBJ2-5, the V gene TRBV14, with D possibly being TRBD2 (6 bases). V lost 5 bases, J lost 4 bases, and 11 bases lay in between. Germline lookup yields CDR1 SGHDN and CDR2 FVKESK. The CDR3 is 13 residues long. The CDR3 loop reads CASSAGGLETQYF. The DNA of the CDR3 is TGTGCCAGCAGCGCCGGGGGTCTAGAGACCCAGTACTTC.

This clone was counted only a few times. V gene TRBV5-6 combines with J gene TRBJ2-5; 9 nucleotides align to TRBD1. The V gene's germline CDR1 is SGHDT and CDR2 YYEEEE. The CDR3 is 16 amino acids. Trimming removed 0 bases from V and 5 bases from J; junction bases left unmatched: 8. The CDR3 coding sequence is TGTGCCAGCAGCTTGGTAGCGGACAGGGGCGGCGAGACCCAGTACTTC. This translates into CASSLVADRGGETQYF.

The chain recombines TRBV4-1 with TRBJ2-3; a weak D match, TRBD1 (5 bases). This CDR3 contains 16 residues. Germline V gene lookup returns CDR1 MGHRA and CDR2 YSYEKL. Between the trimmed V and J ends, which lost 1 base and 1 base, there was a span of 12 bases. The CDR3 protein is CASSQGGARGTDTQYF. The CDR3 DNA reads TGCGCCAGCAGCCAAGGTGGGGCCCGGGGCACAGATACGCAGTATTTT.

The chain has TRBV4-3 and TRBJ2-3; 13 nucleotides line up with TRBD2. The CDR3 spans 18 residues. V gave up 1 base and J gave up 0 bases; unmatched junction bases: 4. Germline V gene sequence: CDR1 LGHNA, CDR2 YSLEER. This CDR3 is CASSQGLAGGGSTDTQYF. CDR3 bases: TGCGCCAGCAGCCAAGGACTAGCGGGGGGCGGTAGCACAGATACGCAGTATTTT.

The chain combines TRBV6-2 or TRBV6-3 with TRBJ2-1, with D possibly being TRBD2 (6 bases). With 6 bases removed from V and 6 bases from J, the gap between germline ends came to 12 bases. Germline lookup yields CDR1 MNHEY and CDR2 SVGEGT. The CDR3 contains 13 residues. DNA for the CDR3: TGTGCCAGCAGCCCGGGACTTGGCAATGAGCAGTTCTTC. It is translated as CASSPGLGNEQFF.

Only a few counts were recorded for this clone. The V call is TRBV3-1 (or the pseudogene TRBV3-2), the J call TRBJ2-7; TRBD2 agrees at 7 bases. There are 14 residues in the CDR3. After removal of 4 bases from V and 6 bases from J, the junction contained 9 bases not matched to a gene. Germline V gene sequence: CDR1 LGHDT, CDR2 YNNKEL (reference sequence). The CDR3 DNA is TGTGCCAGCAGCCCCAGCGGGGCTCCTCTCGAGCAGTACTTC. Encoded protein: CASSPSGAPLEQYF.

The genes are TRBV2 and TRBJ2-2, with 12 positions matching TRBD1. The CDR3 is 14 amino acids. CDR1 is SNHLY and CDR2 is FYNNEI in the germline V gene. J was trimmed by 7 bases and V by 7 bases; bases with no gene match: 4. CDR3 bases: TGTGCCAGCAATCGGGACAGGGGGCTCGGGGAGCTGTTTTTT. Protein product: CASNRDRGLGELFF.

This rearrangement joins TRBV18 to TRBJ1-2; D is possibly TRBD1 (6 bases). There are 16 residues in the CDR3. V was pared by 0 bases and J by 4 bases, with 15 bases between. CDR1 KGHSH and CDR2 LQKENI come from the germline V gene. The CDR3 sequence is CASSPPETGLPYGYTF. The CDR3 coding sequence is TGTGCCAGCTCACCACCGGAGACAGGCTTACCCTATGGCTACACCTTC.

The chain employs TRBV6-2 or TRBV6-3 and TRBJ1-2; D unresolved. Looked up from germline, CDR1 is MNHEY and CDR2 is SVGEGT. This CDR3 region has 13 residues. V lost 3 bases to trimming and J lost 3 bases, with 8 bases between them. The CDR3 nucleotides are TGTGCCAGCAGTTATCCAGAGGACTATGGCTACACCTTC. It specifies CASSYPEDYGYTF.

This clone was detected only once. The chain has TRBV9 and TRBJ1-2; D gene unclear. The CDR3 loop spans 14 amino acids. Germline V gives CDR1 SGDLS, CDR2 YYNGEE. Trimming took 0 bases from V and 1 from J, leaving 7 bases between them. The CDR3 protein is CASSVAGNNYGYTF. The CDR3 DNA reads TGTGCCAGCAGCGTAGCGGGGAATAACTATGGCTACACCTTC.

This clone was found once. The rearrangement joins TRBV9 to TRBJ2-5, with TRBD2 as a possible D gene (6 bases). This CDR3 spans 14 amino acids. The germline V gene encodes CDR1 SGDLS and CDR2 YYNGEE. The V and J ends lost 3 bases and 1 base respectively, with 10 bases between them. The CDR3 region is CASSASGPQETQYF. In DNA, the CDR3 is TGTGCCAGCAGCGCAAGCGGGCCCCAAGAGACCCAGTACTTC.

This rearrangement joins TRBV27 to TRBJ1-4; 8 nucleotides match TRBD1. CDR3 length equals 15 residues. Losses at the gene ends were 2 bases for V and 3 bases for J; bases not matched to a gene: 2. CDR1 and CDR2 (germline): MNHEY, SMNVEV (reference sequence). The DNA for the CDR3 is TGTGCCAGCAGTTTACAGGGGGCGGCTAATGAAAAACTGTTTTTT. Amino acids: CASSLQGAANEKLFF.

The chain recombines TRBV28 with TRBJ2-2; 8 bases match TRBD1. This CDR3 has 15 amino acids. The ends lost 3 bases at V and 3 bases at J; junction bases unmatched: 3. Germline V gene lookup returns CDR1 MDHEN and CDR2 SYDVKM. For the CDR3, the DNA is TGTGCCAGCAGTTTCAGACAGGGGTACACCGGGGAGCTGTTTTTT. Translating gives CASSFRQGYTGELFF. The variable domain in full, with the rest retrieved from reference TRBV28 and TRBJ2-2, is DVKVTQSSRYLVKRTGEKVFLECVQDMDHENMFWYRQDPGLGLRLIYFSYDVKMKEKGDIPEGYSVSREKKERFSLILESASTNQTSMYLCASSFRQGYTGELFFGEGSRLTVL.

The chain uses TRBV5-1 and TRBJ2-3, with D possibly being TRBD2 (5 bases). This CDR3 is 16 amino acids long. Germline V gene sequence: CDR1 SGHRS, CDR2 YFSETQ. Trimming left V 4 bases short and J 2 bases short, with 17 bases between. This chain's CDR3 is CASSPIALANTDTQYF. The CDR3 nucleotides read TGCGCCAGCAGCCCAATAGCGCTCGCGAACACAGATACGCAGTATTTT.

J is TRBJ1-5 and V is TRBV29-1; no reliable D call. Germline CDR1 and CDR2: SQVTM and ANQGSEA. The CDR3 contains 15 residues. V was trimmed by 4 bases and J by 7 bases, leaving 20 bases between them. CDR3 sequence (DNA): TGCAGCGTTGTATTCTCTTCAGGATCTGGACAGCCCCAGCATTTT. Residues: CSVVFSSGSGQPQHF. Full variable domain (rest looked up from reference TRBV29-1 and TRBJ1-5): SAVISQKPSRDICQRGTSLTIQCQVDSQVTMMFWYRQQPGQSLTLIATANQGSEATYESGFVIDKFPISRPNLTFSTLTVSNMSPEDSSIYLCSVVFSSGSGQPQHFGDGTRLSIL.

The gene calls are TRBV21-1 and TRBJ1-6. TRBV21-1 is recorded as a pseudogene. The CDR3 runs 14 residues. This CDR3 is CASSKARGISPLHF. CDR3 coding DNA: TGTGCCAGCAGCAAAGCTCGGGGAATTTCACCCCTCCACTTT.